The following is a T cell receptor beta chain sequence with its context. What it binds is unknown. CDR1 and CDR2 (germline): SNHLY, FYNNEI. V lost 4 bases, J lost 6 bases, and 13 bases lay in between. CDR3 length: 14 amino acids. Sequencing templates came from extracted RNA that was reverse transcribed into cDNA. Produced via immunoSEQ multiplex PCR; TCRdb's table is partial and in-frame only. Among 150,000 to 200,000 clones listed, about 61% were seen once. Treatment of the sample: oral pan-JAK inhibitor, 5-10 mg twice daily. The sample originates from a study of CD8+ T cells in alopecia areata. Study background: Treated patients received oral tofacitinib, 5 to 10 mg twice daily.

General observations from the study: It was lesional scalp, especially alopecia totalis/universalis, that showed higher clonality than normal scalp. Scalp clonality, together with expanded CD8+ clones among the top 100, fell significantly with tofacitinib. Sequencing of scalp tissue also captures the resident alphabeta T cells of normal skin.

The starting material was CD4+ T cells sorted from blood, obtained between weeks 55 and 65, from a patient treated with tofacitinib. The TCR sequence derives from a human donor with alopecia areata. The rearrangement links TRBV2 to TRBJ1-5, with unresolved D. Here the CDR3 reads CASSAVGNSQPQHF. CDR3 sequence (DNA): TGTGCCAGCAGTGCAGTAGGGAATAGTCAGCCCCAGCATTTT.